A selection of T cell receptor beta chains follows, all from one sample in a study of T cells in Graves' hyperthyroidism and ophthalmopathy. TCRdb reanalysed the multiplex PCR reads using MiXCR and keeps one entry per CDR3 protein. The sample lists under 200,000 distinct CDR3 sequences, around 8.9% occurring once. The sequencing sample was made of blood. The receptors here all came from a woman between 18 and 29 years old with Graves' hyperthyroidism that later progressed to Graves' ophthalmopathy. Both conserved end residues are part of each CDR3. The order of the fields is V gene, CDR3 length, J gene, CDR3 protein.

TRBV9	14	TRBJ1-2	CASSRQGQLYGYTF
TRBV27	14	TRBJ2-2	CASSLSRVAGELFF
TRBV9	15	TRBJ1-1	CASWTGGEEDTEAFF
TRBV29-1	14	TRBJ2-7	CSVEVGGFSPEQYF
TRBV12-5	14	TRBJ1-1	CASGQGQRNTEAFF
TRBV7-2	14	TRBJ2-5	CASILKGGRKTQYF
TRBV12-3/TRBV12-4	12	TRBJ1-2	CASIGDSYGYTF
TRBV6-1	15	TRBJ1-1	CASSLSPRGGTEAFF
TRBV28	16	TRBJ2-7	CASSLRRRDGTVEQYF
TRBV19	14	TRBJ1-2	CASSIFSDNYGYTF
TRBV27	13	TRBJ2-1	CASSDTSGRASFF
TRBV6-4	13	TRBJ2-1	CGSSDRDNNEQFF
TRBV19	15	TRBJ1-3	CASSIEGTSGNTIYF
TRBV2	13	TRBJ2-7	CASSPGFPYEQYF
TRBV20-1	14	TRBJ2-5	CSARDLYMPETQYF
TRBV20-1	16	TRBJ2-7	CSARDSSGTGTYEQYF
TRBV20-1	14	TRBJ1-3	CSARQGAGGNTIYF
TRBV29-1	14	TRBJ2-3	CSVGRIVGGDTQYF
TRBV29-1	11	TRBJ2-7	CSVAQTYEQYF
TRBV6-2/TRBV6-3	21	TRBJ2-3	CASSYSSPTRVAGSKADTQYF
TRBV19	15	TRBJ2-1	CASSIARDPRDEQFF
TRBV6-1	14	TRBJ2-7	CASSTSGGYLEQYF
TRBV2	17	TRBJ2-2	CASSEYRPQGRAGELFF
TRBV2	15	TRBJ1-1	CASALLAGEYTEAFF
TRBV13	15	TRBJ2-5	CASSLRSGSGETQYF
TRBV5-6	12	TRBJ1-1	CASSLERNEAFF
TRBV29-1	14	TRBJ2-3	CSVAASGKGGTQYF
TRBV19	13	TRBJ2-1	CASNRVAGNEQFF
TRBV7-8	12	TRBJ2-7	CASSITPGEQYF